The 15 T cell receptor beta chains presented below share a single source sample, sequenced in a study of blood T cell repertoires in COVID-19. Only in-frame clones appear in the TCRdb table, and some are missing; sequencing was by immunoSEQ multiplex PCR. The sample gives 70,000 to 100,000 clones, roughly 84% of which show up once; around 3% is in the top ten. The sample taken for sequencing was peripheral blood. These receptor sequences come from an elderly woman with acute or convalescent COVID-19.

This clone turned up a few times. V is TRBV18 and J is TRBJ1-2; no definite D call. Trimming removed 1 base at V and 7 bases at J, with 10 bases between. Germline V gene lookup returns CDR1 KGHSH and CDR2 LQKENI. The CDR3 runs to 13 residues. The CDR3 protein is CASSPLNIGGYTF. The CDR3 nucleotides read TGTGCCAGCTCACCACTCAACATTGGTGGCTACACCTTC.

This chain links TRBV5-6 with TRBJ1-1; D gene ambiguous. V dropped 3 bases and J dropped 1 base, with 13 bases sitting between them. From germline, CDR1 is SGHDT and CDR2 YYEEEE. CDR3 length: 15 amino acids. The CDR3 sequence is CASSSFGLGNTEAFF. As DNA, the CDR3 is TGTGCCAGCAGCTCCTTCGGACTGGGGAACACTGAAGCTTTCTTT.

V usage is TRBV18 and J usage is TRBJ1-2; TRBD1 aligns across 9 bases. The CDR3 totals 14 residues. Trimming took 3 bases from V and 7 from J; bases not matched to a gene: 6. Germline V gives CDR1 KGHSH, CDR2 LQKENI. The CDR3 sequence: CASSPEGQGSGYTF. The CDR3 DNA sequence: TGTGCCAGCTCACCCGAGGGACAGGGAAGTGGCTACACCTTC.

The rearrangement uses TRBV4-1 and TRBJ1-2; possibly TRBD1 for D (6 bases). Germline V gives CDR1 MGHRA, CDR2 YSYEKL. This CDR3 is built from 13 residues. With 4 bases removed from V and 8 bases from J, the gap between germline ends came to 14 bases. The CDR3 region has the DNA TGCGCCAGCAGCCCCGCCGGGACACCCGGCTACACCTTC. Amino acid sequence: CASSPAGTPGYTF.

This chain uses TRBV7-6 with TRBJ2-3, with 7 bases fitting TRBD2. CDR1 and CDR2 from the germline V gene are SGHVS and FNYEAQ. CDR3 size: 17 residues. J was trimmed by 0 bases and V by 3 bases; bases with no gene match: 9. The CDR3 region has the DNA TGTGCCAGCAGCTTCGGGAGTAGCGGGCTAAGCACAGATACGCAGTATTTT. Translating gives CASSFGSSGLSTDTQYF.

CDR3 amino acids: CASSLGQDQPQHF. The CDR3, as DNA: TGTGCCAGCAGCCTAGGACAGGATCAGCCCCAGCATTTT. V and J are TRBV5-6 and TRBJ1-5; 7 bases agree with TRBD1. Germline CDR1 and CDR2: SGHDT and YYEEEE. This CDR3 spans 13 amino acids. V lost 4 bases, J lost 5 bases, and 3 bases stayed unmatched.

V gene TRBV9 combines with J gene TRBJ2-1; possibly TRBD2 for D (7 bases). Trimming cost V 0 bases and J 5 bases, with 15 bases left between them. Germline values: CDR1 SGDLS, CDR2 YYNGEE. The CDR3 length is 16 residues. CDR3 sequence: CASSVELAGADNEQFF. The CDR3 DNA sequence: TGTGCCAGCAGCGTAGAACTGGCGGGGGCCGACAATGAGCAGTTCTTC.

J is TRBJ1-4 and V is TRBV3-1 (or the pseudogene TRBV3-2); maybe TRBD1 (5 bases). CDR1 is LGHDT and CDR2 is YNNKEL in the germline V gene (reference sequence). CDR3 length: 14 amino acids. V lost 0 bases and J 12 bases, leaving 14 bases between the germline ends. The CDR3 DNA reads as TGTGCCAGCAGCCAAGAAGGGGCCTCCCGGGAACTGTTTTTT. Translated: CASSQEGASRELFF.

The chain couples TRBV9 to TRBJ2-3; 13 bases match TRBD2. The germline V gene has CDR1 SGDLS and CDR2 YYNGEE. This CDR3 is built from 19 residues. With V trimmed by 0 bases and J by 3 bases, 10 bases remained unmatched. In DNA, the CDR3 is TGTGCCAGCAGCGTAGTCCCGACGAAACTAGCGGGGGGGACAGATACGCAGTATTTT. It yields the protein CASSVVPTKLAGGTDTQYF.

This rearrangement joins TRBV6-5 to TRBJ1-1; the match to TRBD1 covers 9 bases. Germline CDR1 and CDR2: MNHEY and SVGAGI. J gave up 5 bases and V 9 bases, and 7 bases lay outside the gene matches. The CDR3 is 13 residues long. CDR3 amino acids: CASLQGAGTEAFF. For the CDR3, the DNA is TGTGCCAGTCTACAGGGGGCTGGGACTGAAGCTTTCTTT.

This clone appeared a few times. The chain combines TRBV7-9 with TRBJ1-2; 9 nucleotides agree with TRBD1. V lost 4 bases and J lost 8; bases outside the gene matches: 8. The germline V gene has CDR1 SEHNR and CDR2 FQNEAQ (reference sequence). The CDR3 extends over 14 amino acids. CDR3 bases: TGTGCCAGCAGCTCCGGGACAGGGTCTGGCGGCTACACCTTC. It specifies CASSSGTGSGGYTF.

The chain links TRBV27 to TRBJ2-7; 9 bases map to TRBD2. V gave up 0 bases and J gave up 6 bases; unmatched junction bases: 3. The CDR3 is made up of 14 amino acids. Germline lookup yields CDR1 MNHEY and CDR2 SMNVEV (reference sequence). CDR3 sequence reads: CASSLSGGRAEQYF. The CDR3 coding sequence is TGTGCCAGCAGTTTATCCGGCGGGAGGGCCGAGCAGTACTTC.

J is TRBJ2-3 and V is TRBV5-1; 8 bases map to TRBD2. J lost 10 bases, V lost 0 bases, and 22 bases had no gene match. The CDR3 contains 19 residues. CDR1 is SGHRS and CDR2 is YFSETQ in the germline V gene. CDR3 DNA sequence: TGCGCCAGCAGCTTGGCTGCGGGAGGAGTTAGCAGGGTACCGAATGCGCAGTATTTT. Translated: CASSLAAGGVSRVPNAQYF.

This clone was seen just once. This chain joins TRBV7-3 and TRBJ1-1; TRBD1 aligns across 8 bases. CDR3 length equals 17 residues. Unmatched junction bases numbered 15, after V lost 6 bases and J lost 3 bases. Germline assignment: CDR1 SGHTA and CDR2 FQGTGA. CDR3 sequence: CASSPGGEVGRYTEAFF. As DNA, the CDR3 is TGTGCCAGCAGTCCAGGGGGCGAGGTAGGGAGGTACACTGAAGCTTTCTTT.

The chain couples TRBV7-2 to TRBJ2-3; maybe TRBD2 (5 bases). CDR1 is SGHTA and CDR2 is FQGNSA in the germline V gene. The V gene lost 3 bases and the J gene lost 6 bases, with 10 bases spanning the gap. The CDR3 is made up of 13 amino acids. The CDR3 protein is CASSFAGLDTQYF. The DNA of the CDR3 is TGTGCCAGCAGCTTCGCTGGACTTGATACGCAGTATTTT. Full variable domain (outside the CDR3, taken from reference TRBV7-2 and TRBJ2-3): GAGVSQSPSNKVTEKGKDVELRCDPISGHTALYWYRQSLGQGLEFLIYFQGNSAPDKSGLPSDRFSAERTGGSVSTLTIQRTQQEDSAVYLCASSFAGLDTQYFGPGTRLTVL.